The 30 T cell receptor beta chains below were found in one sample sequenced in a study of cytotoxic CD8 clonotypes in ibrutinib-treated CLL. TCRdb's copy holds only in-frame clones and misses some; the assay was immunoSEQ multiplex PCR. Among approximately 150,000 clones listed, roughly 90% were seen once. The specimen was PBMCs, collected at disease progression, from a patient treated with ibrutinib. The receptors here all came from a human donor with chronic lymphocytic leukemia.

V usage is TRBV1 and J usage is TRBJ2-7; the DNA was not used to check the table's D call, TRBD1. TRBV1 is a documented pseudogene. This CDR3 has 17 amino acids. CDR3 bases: TGCACCAGCAGCCAAGACCGCGACAGGGGGCCCTCCTACGAGCAGTACTTC. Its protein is CTSSQDRDRGPSYEQYF.

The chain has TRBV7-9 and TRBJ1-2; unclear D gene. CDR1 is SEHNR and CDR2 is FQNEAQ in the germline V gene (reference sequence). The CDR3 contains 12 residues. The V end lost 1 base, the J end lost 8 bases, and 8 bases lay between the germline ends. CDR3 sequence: CASSLGDSGYTF. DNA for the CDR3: TGTGCCAGCAGCTTAGGAGACTCAGGCTACACCTTC.

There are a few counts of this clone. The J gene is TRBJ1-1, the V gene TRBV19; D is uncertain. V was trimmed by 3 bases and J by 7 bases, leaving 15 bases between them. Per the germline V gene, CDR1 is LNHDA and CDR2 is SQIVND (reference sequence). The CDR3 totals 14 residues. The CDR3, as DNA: TGTGCCAGTAGTATGGAAAATCCCCCAAGTGAAGCTTTCTTT. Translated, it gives CASSMENPPSEAFF.

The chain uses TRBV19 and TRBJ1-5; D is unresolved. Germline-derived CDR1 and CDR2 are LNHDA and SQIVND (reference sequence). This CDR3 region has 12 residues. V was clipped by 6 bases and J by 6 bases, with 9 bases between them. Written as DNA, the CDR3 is TGTGCCAGTAGCCCGGTGGTTCAGCCCCAGCATTTT. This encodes CASSPVVQPQHF.

Here the CDR3 DNA reads TGTGCCAGCAGACCCGCCGGGACTAGCGGGAGGAATGAGCAGTTCTTC. Translation gives CASRPAGTSGRNEQFF. J is TRBJ2-1 and V is TRBV5-6; 15 bases are a match to TRBD2. CDR3 length: 16 residues. V shed 5 bases and J 7 bases; nucleotides not matched to a gene: 7. Germline CDR1 and CDR2: SGHDT and YYEEEE.

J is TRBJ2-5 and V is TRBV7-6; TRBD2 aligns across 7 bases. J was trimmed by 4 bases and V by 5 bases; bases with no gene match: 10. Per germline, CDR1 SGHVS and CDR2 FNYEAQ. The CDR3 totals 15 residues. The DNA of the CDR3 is TGTGCCAGCAGCCTAGGTACGGGGGGATCAGAGACCCAGTACTTC. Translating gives CASSLGTGGSETQYF.

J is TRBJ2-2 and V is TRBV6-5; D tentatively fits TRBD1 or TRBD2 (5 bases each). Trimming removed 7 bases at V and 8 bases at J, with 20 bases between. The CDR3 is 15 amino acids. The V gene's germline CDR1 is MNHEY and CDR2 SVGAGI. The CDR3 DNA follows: TGTGCCAGCACCAAACGGGTTGGGGGTCAGGGGGAGCTGTTTTTT. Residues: CASTKRVGGQGELFF.

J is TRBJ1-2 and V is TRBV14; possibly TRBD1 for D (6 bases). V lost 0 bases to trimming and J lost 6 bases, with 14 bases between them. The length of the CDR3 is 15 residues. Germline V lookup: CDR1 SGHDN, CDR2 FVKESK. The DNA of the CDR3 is TGTGCCAGCAGCCAAGACGATAGGGGGGACCATGGCTACACCTTC. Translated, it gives CASSQDDRGDHGYTF.

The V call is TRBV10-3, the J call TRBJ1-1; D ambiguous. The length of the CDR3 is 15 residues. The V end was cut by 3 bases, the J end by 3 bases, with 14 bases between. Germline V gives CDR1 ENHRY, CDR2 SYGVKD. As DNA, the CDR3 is TGTGCCATCAGTGACGAGAACAGTGGGGACACTGAAGCTTTCTTT. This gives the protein CAISDENSGDTEAFF.

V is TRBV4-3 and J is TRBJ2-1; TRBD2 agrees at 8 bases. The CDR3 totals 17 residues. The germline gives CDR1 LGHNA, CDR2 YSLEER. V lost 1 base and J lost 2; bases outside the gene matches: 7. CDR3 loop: CASSQASLADTYNEQFF. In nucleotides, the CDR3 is TGCGCCAGCAGCCAAGCCTCACTAGCGGATACCTACAATGAGCAGTTCTTC.

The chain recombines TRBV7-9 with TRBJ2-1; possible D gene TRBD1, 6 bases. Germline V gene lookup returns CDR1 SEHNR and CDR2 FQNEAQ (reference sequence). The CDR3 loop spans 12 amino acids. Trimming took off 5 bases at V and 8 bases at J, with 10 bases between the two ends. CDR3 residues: CASSEQGYEQFF. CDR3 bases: TGTGCCAGCAGCGAACAGGGCTATGAGCAGTTCTTC.

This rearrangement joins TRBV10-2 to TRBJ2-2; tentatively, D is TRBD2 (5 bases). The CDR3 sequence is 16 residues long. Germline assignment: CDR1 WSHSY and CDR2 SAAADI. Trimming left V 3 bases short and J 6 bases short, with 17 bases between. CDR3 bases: TGCGCCAGCAGTGACTCCACCCCCGGGGTCCCCGGGGAGCTGTTTTTT. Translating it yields CASSDSTPGVPGELFF.

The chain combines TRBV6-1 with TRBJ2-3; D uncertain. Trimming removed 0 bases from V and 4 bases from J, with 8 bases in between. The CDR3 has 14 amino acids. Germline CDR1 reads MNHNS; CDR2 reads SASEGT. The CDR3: CASSEAGFADTQYF. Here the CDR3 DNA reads TGTGCCAGCAGTGAAGCAGGGTTTGCAGATACGCAGTATTTT.

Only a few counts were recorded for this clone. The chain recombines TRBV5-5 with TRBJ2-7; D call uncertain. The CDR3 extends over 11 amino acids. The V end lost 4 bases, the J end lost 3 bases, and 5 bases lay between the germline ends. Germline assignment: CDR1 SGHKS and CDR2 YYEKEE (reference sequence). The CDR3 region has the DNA TGTGCCAGCAGCACTCACTACGAGCAGTACTTC. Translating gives CASSTHYEQYF.

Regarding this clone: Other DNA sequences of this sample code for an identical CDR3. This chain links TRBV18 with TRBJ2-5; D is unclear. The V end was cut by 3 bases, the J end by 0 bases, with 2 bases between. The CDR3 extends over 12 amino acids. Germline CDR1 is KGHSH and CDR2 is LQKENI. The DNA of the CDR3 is TGTGCCAGCTCACCGAACCAAGAGACCCAGTACTTC. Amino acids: CASSPNQETQYF.

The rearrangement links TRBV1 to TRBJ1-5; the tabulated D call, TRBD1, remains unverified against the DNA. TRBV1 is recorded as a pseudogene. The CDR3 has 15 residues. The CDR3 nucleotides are TGCACCAGCAGCTTCGACACCCGGAGCAATCAGCCCCAGCATTTT. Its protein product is CTSSFDTRSNQPQHF.

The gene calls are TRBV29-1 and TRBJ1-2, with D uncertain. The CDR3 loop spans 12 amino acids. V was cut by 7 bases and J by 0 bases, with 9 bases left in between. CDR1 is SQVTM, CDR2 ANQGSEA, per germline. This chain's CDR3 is CSAGRTNYGYTF. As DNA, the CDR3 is TGCAGCGCCGGACGGACTAACTATGGCTACACCTTC.

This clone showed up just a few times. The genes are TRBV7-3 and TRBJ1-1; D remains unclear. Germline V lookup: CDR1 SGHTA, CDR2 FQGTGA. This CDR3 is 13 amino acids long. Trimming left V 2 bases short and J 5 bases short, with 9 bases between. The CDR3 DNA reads TGTGCCAGCAGCTTAGAGTATGCGACTGAAGCTTTCTTT. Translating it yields CASSLEYATEAFF.

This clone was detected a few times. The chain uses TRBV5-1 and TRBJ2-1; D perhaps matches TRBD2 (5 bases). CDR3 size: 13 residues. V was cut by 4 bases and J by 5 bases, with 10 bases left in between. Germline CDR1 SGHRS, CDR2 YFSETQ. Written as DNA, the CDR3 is TGCGCCAGCAGCCGTGGGAGCAACAATGAGCAGTTCTTC. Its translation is CASSRGSNNEQFF.

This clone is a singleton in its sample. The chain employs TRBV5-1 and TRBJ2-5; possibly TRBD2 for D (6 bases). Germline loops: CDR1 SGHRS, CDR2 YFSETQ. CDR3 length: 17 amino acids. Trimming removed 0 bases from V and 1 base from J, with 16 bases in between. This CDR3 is CASSLAPIRGGQETQYF. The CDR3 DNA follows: TGCGCCAGCAGCTTGGCCCCTATACGGGGAGGCCAAGAGACCCAGTACTTC.

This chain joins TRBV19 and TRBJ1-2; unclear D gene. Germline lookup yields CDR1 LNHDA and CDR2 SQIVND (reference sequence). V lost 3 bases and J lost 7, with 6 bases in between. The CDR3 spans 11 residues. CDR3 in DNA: TGTGCCAGTAGTATGCAGGCTGGCTACACCTTC. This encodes CASSMQAGYTF.

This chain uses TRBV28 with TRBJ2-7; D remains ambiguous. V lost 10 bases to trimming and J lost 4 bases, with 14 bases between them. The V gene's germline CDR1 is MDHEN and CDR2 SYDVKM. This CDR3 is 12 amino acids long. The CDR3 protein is CATRLGRYEQYF. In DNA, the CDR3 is TGTGCCACCCGACTGGGTAGATACGAGCAGTACTTC.

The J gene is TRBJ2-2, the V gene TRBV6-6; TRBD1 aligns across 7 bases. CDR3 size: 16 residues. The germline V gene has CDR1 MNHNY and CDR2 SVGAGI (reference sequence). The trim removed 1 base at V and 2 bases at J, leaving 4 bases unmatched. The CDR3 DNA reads TGTGCCAGCAGTTACTTCGGACAGGCAAACACCGGGGAGCTGTTTTTT. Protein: CASSYFGQANTGELFF.

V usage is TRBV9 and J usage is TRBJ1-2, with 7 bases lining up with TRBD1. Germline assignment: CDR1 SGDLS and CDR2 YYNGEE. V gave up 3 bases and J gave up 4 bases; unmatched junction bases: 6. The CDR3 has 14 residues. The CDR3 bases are TGTGCCAGCAGCGCAGGACAGGAAGTCTATGGCTACACCTTC. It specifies CASSAGQEVYGYTF.

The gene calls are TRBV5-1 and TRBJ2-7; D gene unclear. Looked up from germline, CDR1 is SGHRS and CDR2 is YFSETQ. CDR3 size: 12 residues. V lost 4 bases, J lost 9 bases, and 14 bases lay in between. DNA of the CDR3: TGCGCCAGCAGCCCCGAACCCGGCGGGCAGTACTTC. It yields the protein CASSPEPGGQYF.

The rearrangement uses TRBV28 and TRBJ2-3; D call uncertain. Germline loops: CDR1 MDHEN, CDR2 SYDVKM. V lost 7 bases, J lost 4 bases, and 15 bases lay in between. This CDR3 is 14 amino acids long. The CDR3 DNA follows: TGTGCCAGCAAGGGCGTAGCTATAGCAGATACGCAGTATTTT. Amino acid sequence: CASKGVAIADTQYF.

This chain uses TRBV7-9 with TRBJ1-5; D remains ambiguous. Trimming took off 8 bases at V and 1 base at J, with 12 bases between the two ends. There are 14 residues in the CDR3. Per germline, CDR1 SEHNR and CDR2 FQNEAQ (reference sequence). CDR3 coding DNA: TGTGCCAGCGGGGTATCAGAGAGCAATCAGCCCCAGCATTTT. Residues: CASGVSESNQPQHF. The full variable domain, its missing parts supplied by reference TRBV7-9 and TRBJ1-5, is DTGVSQNPRHKITKRGQNVTFRCDPISEHNRLYWYRQTLGQGPEFLTYFQNEAQLEKSRLLSDRFSAERPKGSFSTLEIQRTEQGDSAMYLCASGVSESNQPQHFGDGTRLSIL.

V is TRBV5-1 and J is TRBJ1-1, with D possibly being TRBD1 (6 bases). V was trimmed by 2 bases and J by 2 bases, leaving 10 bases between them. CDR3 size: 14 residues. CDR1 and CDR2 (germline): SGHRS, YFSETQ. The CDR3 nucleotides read TGCGCCAGCAGCTTCGTGGGGACAAACACTGAAGCTTTCTTT. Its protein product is CASSFVGTNTEAFF.

The CDR3: CASSLVGQGYNEQFF. CDR3 bases: TGTGCCAGCAGCTTGGTGGGACAGGGGTACAATGAGCAGTTCTTC. The V gene is TRBV5-4, the J gene TRBJ2-1; 10 bases fit TRBD1. The CDR3 has 15 residues. The ends lost 0 bases at V and 4 bases at J; junction bases unmatched: 1. Germline V lookup: CDR1 SGHNT, CDR2 YYREEE (reference sequence).

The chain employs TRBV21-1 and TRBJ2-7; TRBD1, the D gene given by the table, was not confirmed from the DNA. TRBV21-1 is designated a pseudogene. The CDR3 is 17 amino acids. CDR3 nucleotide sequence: TGTGCCAGCAGCAAACCCCATCCGGGACAGGGCTTCTACGAGCAGTACTTC. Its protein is CASSKPHPGQGFYEQYF.